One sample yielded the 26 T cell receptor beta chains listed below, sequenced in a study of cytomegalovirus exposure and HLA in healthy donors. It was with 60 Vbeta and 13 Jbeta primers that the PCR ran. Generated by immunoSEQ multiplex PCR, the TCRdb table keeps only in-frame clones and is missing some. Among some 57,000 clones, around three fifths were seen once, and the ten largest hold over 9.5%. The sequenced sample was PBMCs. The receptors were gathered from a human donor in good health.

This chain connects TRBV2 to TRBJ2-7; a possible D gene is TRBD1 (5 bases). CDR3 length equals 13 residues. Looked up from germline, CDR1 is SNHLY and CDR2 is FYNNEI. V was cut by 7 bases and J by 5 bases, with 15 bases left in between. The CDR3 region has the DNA TGTGCCAGCACCCTCCTAATAGGGGACGAGCAGTACTTC. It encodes CASTLLIGDEQYF. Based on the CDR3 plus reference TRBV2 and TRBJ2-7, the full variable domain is EPEVTQTPSHQVTQMGQEVILRCVPISNHLYFYWYRQILGQKVEFLVSFYNNEISEKSEIFDDQFSVERPDGSNFTLKIRSTKLEDSAMYFCASTLLIGDEQYFGPGTRLTVT.

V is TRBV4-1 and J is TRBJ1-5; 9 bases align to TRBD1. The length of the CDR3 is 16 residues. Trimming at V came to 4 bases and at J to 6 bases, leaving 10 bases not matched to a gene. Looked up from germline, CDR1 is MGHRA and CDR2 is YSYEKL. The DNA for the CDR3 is TGCGCCAGCAGCCCCTCCCCGGGACAGGGCGGTCAGCCCCAGCATTTT. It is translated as CASSPSPGQGGQPQHF.

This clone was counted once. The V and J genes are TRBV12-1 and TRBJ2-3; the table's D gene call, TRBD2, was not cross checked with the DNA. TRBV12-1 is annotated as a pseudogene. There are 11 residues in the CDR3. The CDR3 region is CASILAGWQYF. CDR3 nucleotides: TGTGCCAGCATCCTAGCGGGGTGGCAGTATTTT.

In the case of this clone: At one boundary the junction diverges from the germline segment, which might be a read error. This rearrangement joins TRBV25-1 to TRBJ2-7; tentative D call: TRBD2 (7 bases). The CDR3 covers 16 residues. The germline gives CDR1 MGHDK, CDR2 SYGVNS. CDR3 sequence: CTSSEVGGVSSYEQYF. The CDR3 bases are TGTACCAGCAGTGAAGTAGGGGGGGTAAGCTCCTACGAGCAGTACTTC.

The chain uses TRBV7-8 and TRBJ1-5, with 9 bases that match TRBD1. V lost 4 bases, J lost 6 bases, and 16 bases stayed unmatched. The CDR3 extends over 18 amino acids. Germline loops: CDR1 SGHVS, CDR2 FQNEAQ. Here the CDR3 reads CASSSSQITGGRGQPQHF. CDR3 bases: TGTGCCAGCAGCTCTAGCCAAATTACAGGGGGCCGGGGTCAGCCCCAGCATTTT.

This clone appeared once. Here the CDR3 DNA reads TGTGCCAGCAGCTTTAGGACAGGGACTGGTAATTCACCCCTCCACTTT. Translating it yields CASSFRTGTGNSPLHF. The chain combines TRBV7-2 with TRBJ1-6, with 8 positions matching TRBD1. V gave up 3 bases and J gave up 6 bases; unmatched junction bases: 7. Germline V gives CDR1 SGHTA, CDR2 FQGNSA. The CDR3 is 16 residues long.

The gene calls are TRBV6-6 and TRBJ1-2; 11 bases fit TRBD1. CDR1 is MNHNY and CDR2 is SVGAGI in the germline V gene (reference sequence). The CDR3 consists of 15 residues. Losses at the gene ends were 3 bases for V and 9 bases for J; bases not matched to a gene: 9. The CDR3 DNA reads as TGTGCCAGCAGTTATTACGGGACAGGGGGGCGGAGCTACACCTTC. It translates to CASSYYGTGGRSYTF.

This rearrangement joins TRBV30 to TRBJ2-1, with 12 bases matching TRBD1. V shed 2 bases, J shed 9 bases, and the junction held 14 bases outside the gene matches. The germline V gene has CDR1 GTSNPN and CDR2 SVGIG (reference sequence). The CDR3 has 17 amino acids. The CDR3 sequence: CAWSSPRDRGLMGEQFF. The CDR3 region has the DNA TGTGCCTGGAGTTCCCCCAGGGACAGGGGGCTTATGGGTGAGCAGTTCTTC.

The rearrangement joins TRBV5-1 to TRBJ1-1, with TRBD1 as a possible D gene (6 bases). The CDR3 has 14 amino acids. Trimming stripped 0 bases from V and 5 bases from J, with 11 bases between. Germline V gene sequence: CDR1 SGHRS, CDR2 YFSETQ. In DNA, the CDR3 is TGCGCCAGCAGCTTGGGGACAGTGGGTACTGAAGCTTTCTTT. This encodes CASSLGTVGTEAFF.

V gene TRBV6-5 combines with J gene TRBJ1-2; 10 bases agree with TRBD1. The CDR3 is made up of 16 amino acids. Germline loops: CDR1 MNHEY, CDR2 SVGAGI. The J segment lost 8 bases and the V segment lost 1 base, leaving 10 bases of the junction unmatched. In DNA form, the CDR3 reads TGTGCCAGCAGTTACTATAAGGGGACAGGGGAGGGCGGCTACACCTTC. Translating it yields CASSYYKGTGEGGYTF.

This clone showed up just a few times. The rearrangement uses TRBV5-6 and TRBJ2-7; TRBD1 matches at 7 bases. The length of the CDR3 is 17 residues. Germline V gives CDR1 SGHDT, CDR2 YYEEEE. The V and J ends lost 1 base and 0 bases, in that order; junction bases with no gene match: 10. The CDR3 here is CASSLKGAGRLSYEQYF. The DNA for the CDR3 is TGTGCCAGCAGCTTGAAGGGGGCAGGGCGCCTCTCCTACGAGCAGTACTTC.

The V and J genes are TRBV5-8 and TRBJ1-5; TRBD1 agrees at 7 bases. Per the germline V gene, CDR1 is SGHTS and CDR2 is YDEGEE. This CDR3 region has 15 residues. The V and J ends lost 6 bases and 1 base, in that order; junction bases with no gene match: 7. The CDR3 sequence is CASTRGTESNQPQHF. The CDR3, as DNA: TGTGCCAGCACCCGAGGGACAGAGAGCAATCAGCCCCAGCATTTT.

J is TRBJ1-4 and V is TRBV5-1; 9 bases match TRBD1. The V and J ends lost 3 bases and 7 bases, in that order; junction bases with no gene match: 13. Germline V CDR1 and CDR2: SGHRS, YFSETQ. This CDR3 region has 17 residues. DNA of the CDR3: TGCGCCAGCAGCTCGGGACAGGGAGGGATCTACGGTGAAAAACTGTTTTTT. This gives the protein CASSSGQGGIYGEKLFF. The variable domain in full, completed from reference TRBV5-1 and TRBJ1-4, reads KAGVTQTPRYLIKTRGQQVTLSCSPISGHRSVSWYQQTPGQGLQFLFEYFSETQRNKGNFPGRFSGRQFSNSRSEMNVSTLELGDSALYLCASSSGQGGIYGEKLFFGSGTQLSVL.

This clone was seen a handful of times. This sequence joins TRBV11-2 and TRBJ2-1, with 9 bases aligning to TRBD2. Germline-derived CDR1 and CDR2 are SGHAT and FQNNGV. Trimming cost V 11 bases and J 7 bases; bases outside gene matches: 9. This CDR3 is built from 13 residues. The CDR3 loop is CAQRLAGNNEQFF. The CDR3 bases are TGTGCCCAGCGGCTAGCGGGGAATAATGAGCAGTTCTTC.

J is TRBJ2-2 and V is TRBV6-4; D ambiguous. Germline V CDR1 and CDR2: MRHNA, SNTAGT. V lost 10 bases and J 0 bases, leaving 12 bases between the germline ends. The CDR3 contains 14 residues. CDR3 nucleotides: TGTGCCACCCGCGAGGTCGCGAACACCGGGGAGCTGTTTTTT. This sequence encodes CATREVANTGELFF.

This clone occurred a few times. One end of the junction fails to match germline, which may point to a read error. CDR3 in DNA: TGTTCCAGCAGCTTACTGGACAGGGAGTCTAACTATGGCTACACCTTC. Protein: CSSSLLDRESNYGYTF. The gene calls are TRBV7-9 and TRBJ1-2, with 8 bases matching TRBD1. Germline V CDR1 and CDR2: SEHNR, FQNEAQ (reference sequence). CDR3 length: 16 amino acids.

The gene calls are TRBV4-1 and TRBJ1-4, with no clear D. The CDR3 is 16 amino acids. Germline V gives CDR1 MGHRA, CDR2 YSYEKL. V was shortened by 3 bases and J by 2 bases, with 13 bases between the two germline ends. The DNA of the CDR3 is TGCGCCAGCAGCCAGCTCTGGGCTATCACTAATGAAAAACTGTTTTTT. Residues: CASSQLWAITNEKLFF.

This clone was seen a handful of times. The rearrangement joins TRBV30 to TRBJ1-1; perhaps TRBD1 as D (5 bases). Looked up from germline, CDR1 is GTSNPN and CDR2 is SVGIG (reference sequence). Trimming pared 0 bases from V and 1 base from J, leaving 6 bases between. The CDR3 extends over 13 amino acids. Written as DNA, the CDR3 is TGTGCCTGGAGTGTACAGGAGAACACTGAAGCTTTCTTT. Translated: CAWSVQENTEAFF.

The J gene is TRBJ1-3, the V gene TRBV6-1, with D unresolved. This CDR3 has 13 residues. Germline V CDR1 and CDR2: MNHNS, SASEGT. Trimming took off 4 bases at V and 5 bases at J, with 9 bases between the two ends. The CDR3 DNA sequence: TGTGCCAGCAGTGTCAGGATGAGAAACACCATATATTTT. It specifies CASSVRMRNTIYF.

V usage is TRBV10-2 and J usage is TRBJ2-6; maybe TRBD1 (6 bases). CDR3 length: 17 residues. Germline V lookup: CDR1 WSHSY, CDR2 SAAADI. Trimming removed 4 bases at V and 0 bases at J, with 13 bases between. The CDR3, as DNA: TGCGCCAGCAGTGGTACAGGGAGCTACTCTGGGGCCAACGTCCTGACTTTC. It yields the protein CASSGTGSYSGANVLTF.

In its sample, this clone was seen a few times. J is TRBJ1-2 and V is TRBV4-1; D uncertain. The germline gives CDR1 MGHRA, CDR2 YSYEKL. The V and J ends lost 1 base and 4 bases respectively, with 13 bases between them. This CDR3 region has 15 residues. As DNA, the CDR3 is TGCGCCAGCAGCCAAGTGAGAGACTCCTCCTATGGCTACACCTTC. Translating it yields CASSQVRDSSYGYTF.

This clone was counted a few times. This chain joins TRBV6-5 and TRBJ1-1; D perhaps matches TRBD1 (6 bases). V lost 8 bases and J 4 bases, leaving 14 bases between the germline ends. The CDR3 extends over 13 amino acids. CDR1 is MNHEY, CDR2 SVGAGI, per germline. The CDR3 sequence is CASRYQGTTEAFF. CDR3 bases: TGTGCCAGCCGCTATCAGGGGACCACTGAAGCTTTCTTT.

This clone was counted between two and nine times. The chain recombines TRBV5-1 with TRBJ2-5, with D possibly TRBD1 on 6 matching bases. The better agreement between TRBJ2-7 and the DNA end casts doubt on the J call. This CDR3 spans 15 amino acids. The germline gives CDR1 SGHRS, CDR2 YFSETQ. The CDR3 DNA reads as TGCGCCAGCAGCTTCCCCTATCAGGGGTTCCACGAGCAGTACTTC. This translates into CASSFPYQGFHEQYF.

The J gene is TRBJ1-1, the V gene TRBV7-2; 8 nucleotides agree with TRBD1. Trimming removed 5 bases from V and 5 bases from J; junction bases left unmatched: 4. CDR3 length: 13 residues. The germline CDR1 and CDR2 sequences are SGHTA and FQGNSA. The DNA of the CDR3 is TGTGCCAGCAGCCAGGGGGCTCGGACTGAAGCTTTCTTT. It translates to CASSQGARTEAFF.

Here the CDR3 DNA reads TGTGCCAGCAGCGGGGGACAGACTCACAATGAGCAGTTCTTC. Encoded protein: CASSGGQTHNEQFF. The rearrangement links TRBV7-8 to TRBJ2-1; TRBD1 matches 7 bases. Germline loops: CDR1 SGHVS, CDR2 FQNEAQ. After removal of 5 bases from V and 5 bases from J, the junction contained 6 bases not matched to a gene. The CDR3 has 14 residues.

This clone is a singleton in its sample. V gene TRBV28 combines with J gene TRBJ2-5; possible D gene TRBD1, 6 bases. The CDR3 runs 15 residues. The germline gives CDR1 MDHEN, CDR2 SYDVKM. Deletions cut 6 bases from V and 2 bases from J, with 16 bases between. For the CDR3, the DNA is TGTGCCAGCAGAAAACCACAGGGACAACAAGAGACCCAGTACTTC. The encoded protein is CASRKPQGQQETQYF.